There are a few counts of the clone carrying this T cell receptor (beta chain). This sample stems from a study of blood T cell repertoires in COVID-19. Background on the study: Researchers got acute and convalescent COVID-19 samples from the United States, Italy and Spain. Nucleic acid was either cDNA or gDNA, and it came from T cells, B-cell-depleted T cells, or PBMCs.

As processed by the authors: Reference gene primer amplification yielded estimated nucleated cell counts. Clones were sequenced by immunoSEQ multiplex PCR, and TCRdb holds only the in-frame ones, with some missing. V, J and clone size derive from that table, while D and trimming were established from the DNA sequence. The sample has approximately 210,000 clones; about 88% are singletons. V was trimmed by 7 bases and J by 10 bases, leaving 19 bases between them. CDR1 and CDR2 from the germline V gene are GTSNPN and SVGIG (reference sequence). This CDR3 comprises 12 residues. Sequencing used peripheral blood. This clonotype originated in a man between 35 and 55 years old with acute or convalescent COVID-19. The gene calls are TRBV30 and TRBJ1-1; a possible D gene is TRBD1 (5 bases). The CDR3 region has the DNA TGTGCCTCGAGGCAGGGTGGGTTAAGAGCTTTCTTT. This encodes CASRQGGLRAFF.